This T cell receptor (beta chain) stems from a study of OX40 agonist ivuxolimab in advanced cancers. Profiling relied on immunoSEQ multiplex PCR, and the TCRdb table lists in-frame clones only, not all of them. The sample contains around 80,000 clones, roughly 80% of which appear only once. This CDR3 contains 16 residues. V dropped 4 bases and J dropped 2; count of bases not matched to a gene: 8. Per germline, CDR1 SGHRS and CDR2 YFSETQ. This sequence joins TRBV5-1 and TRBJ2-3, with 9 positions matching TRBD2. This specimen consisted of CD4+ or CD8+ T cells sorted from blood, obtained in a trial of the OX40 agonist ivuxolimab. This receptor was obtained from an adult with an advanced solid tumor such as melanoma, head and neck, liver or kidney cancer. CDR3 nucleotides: TGCGCCAGCAGCCCACGGACTAGCGTACTCACAGATACGCAGTATTTT. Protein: CASSPRTSVLTDTQYF.